What follows are 11 T cell receptor beta chains derived from one specimen sequenced in a study of vaccination and CD4 T cells after COVID-19. Treatment described: 10-day PBMC culture with coronavirus spike peptide pools or control peptides (ViraFEST assay). The antigens of these receptors remain unknown. Cultured CD4+ T-cell DNA underwent Oncomine TCR Beta short-read sequencing. TCRdb redid the calling of the PCR reads with MiXCR, one entry per CDR3 protein. The sample holds some 15,000 distinct CDR3 sequences, approximately 50% seen once. The sequences come from CD4+ T cells from blood, cultured in vitro, collected before SARS-CoV-2 vaccination. Source of these receptors: a human donor who had recovered from COVID-19.

The CDR3 coding sequence is TGTGCCAGCAGGGGAATTGGGGGAAGAGGAACAGATACGCAGTATTTT. It is translated as CASRGIGGRGTDTQYF. The chain is built from TRBV6-1 and TRBJ2-3; tentatively, D is TRBD1 or TRBD2 (5 bases each). The ends were cut back, 6 bases at V and 3 bases at J, with 19 bases in the middle. The CDR3 extends over 16 amino acids. Germline CDR1 MNHNS, CDR2 SASEGT.

The V and J genes are TRBV7-2 and TRBJ1-2; 9 positions match TRBD1. Germline loops: CDR1 SGHTA, CDR2 FQGNSA. V shed 6 bases and J 3 bases; nucleotides not matched to a gene: 5. The CDR3 runs 14 residues. CDR3 sequence reads: CASSFGQGYYGYTF. CDR3 nucleotides: TGTGCCAGCAGTTTCGGACAGGGGTACTATGGCTACACCTTC.

This clonotype was seen a single time. This rearrangement joins TRBV11-3 to TRBJ2-7; 9 bases fit TRBD2. Germline values: CDR1 SGHNT, CDR2 YENEEA. V trimming: 0 bases; J trimming: 3 bases; junction bases outside the gene matches: 3. This CDR3 has 15 amino acids. The CDR3 coding sequence is TGTGCCAGCAGCTTAGATCCTAGCGGGGTCTACGAGCAGTACTTC. Protein: CASSLDPSGVYEQYF.

The chain is built from TRBV6-5 and TRBJ1-1; maybe TRBD1 (5 bases). This CDR3 has 14 amino acids. The V end was cut by 2 bases, the J end by 1 base, with 8 bases between. Germline CDR1 MNHEY, CDR2 SVGAGI. CDR3 DNA: TGTGCCAGCAGTTACGGGGCCCCGAACACTGAAGCTTTCTTT. Encoded protein: CASSYGAPNTEAFF.

The chain joins TRBV27 to TRBJ2-2; D remains ambiguous. The CDR3 contains 14 residues. Germline-derived CDR1 and CDR2 are MNHEY and SMNVEV (reference sequence). Trimming removed 6 bases at V and 2 bases at J, with 10 bases between. As DNA, the CDR3 is TGTGCCAGCAGAACTGGACCTAACACCGGGGAGCTGTTTTTT. It encodes CASRTGPNTGELFF.

V gene TRBV15 combines with J gene TRBJ2-7, with D perhaps TRBD1 (6 bases). The CDR3 extends over 14 amino acids. V was trimmed by 0 bases and J by 1 base, leaving 7 bases between them. Germline assignment: CDR1 LNHNV and CDR2 YYDKDF (reference sequence). The CDR3 loop is CATSRDRGSYEQYF. The CDR3 region has the DNA TGTGCCACCAGCAGAGATAGGGGGTCCTACGAGCAGTACTTC.

This clonotype was seen only a few times. The rearrangement uses TRBV6-1 and TRBJ1-1, with D hard to call. The V gene lost 1 base and the J gene lost 3 bases, with 6 bases spanning the gap. There are 13 residues in the CDR3. In germline, CDR1 is MNHNS, CDR2 SASEGT. The CDR3 nucleotides read TGTGCCAGCAGTGAAGTGAGTGACACTGAAGCTTTCTTT. Encoded protein: CASSEVSDTEAFF.

The rearrangement links TRBV11-3 to TRBJ2-5; 8 nucleotides align to TRBD1. The CDR3 sequence is 16 residues long. Per the germline V gene, CDR1 is SGHNT and CDR2 is YENEEA. V dropped 0 bases and J dropped 4; count of bases not matched to a gene: 7. This CDR3 is CASSLDEPGGRETQYF. The CDR3 DNA reads as TGTGCCAGCAGCTTAGATGAGCCAGGGGGCCGAGAGACCCAGTACTTC.

V is TRBV7-2 and J is TRBJ2-3; D gene ambiguous. V lost 5 bases and J 5 bases, leaving 14 bases between the germline ends. The germline V gene has CDR1 SGHTA and CDR2 FQGNSA. The CDR3 runs 14 residues. The DNA for the CDR3 is TGTGCCAGCAGCCTATCCCTAGGTGGAGATACGCAGTATTTT. Translation gives CASSLSLGGDTQYF.

The CDR3, as DNA: TGTGCCAGCAGCTTCCGTGTCCATGAGCAGTTCTTC. It encodes CASSFRVHEQFF. The chain couples TRBV7-9 to TRBJ2-1; D call uncertain. Germline V CDR1 and CDR2: SEHNR, FQNEAQ (reference sequence). The CDR3 runs 12 residues. The V end lost 3 bases, the J end lost 8 bases, and 8 bases lay between the germline ends. Looking up the rest from reference TRBV7-9 and TRBJ2-1 gives the full variable domain: DTGVSQNPRHKITKRGQNVTFRCDPISEHNRLYWYRQTLGQGPEFLTYFQNEAQLEKSRLLSDRFSAERPKGSFSTLEIQRTEQGDSAMYLCASSFRVHEQFFGPGTRLTVL.

This chain connects TRBV20-1 to TRBJ1-2; D call uncertain. Germline V gene sequence: CDR1 DFQATT, CDR2 SNEGSKA (reference sequence). The CDR3 has 14 residues. V lost 5 bases and J lost 3, with 16 bases in between. The CDR3 bases are TGCAGTGCTCCTCCAGATACAGCACACTATGGCTACACCTTC. Translating it yields CSAPPDTAHYGYTF.